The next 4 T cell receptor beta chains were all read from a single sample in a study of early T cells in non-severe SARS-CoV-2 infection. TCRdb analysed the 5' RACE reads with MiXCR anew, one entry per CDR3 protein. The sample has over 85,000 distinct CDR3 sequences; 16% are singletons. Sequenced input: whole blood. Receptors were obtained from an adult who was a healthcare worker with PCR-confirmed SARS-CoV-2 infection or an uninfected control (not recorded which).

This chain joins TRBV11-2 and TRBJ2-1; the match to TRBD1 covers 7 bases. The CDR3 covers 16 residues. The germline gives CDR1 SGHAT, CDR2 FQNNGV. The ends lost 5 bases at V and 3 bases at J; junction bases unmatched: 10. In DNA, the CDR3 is TGTGCCAGCAGCGCCCTGACAGGGTCCCTCTACAATGAGCAGTTCTTC. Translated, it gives CASSALTGSLYNEQFF.

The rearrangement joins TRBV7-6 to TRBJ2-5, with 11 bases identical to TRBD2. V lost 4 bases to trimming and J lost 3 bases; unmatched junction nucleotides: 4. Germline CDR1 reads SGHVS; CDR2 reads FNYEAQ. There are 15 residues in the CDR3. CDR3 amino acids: CASSSGLAGKETQYF. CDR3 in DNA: TGTGCCAGCAGCTCTGGACTAGCGGGTAAAGAGACCCAGTACTTC.

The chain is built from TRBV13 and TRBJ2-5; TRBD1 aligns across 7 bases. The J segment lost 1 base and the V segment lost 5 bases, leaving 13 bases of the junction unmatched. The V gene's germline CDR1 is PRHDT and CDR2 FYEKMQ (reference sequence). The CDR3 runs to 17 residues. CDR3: CASSPPPEQGPQETQYF. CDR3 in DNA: TGTGCCAGCAGCCCCCCCCCGGAACAGGGGCCCCAAGAGACCCAGTACTTC.

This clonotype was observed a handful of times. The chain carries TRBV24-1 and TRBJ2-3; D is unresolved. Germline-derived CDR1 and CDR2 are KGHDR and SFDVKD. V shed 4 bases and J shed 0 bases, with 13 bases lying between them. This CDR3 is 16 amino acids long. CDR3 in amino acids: CATSDPRQQSTDTQYF. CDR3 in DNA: TGTGCCACCAGTGACCCCAGGCAGCAAAGCACAGATACGCAGTATTTT.